This T cell receptor (beta chain) was found in a study of blood T cell repertoires in COVID-19 (dated by TCRdb to between 2020 and 2021). General notes on the study: Collaborator samples came from the United States, Italy and Spain and covered acute and convalescent phases of COVID-19. The prospective study material was composed of cDNA or gDNA derived from T cells, B-cell-depleted T cells, or PBMCs. Subjects who had been exposed to COVID-19, were actively infected with it, or had recovered from it provided the deeply sampled blood TCRbeta repertoires that made up the dataset. The repertoires were released in a freely available public database meant as a resource for research on the immune response to SARS-CoV-2. The samples were drawn from two sources: the first 160 participants of the ongoing ImmuneRACE study, and some 1,300 subjects contributed by 6 global collaborators. A de-identified subject ID, COVID-19 status, age in years and sex were almost always included in the sample metadata. Where HLA class I and class II types were available, the types were taken from metadata supplied by the sample provider, not from assay-based typing. General study outcomes and caveats: Clinical and demographic metadata were provided uncurated, with the amount varying by source and participant.

To note about this clone: The specificity of this receptor is unknown. Per-base quality was not reported, and no clone a single base away is much larger than it.

Collaborating institutions collected whole blood in K2EDTA tubes following their own protocols. For TCRbeta analysis, collaborators shipped samples in one of three forms: frozen whole blood, isolated PBMCs, or DNA extracted from either of those sample types. TCRbeta CDR3 regions were amplified from genomic DNA using the immunoSEQ Assay, a bias-controlled multiplex PCR. Processing in the source paper ran as follows. Within the assay, amplification of reference gene primers was used to estimate how many nucleated cells each sample contained. Sequence reads were collapsed and filtered to measure the absolute abundance of every unique TCRbeta CDR3 rearrangement. For each sample, productive Simpson clonality was calculated as the square root of Simpson's diversity index over productive rearrangements. TCRdb's version of the immuneACCESS table is confined to in-frame rearrangements and falls short of the full clone set. An unresolved V gene accounts for under half of the shortfall where checked; the remainder is of unknown origin. That table gives V, J and clone size, and the DNA gave D and trimming. Recorded for this sample are about 210,000 clones; around 87% of them occurred a single time. Around 3% of the sample belongs to the ten largest clones.

Source material: peripheral blood. The sequence was collected from a man in his 60s with acute or convalescent COVID-19.

At the DNA level, the sequence is TGTGCCAGCAGCGTAGATGGACAGGGGGGGAACGAGCAGTACTTC. This codes for CASSVDGQGGNEQYF. The chain is assembled from TRBV9 and TRBJ2-7; TRBD1 lines up with 10 middle nucleotides. The germline V gene specifies SGDLS as CDR1 and YYNGEE as CDR2. Including the terminal cysteine and phenylalanine, the CDR3 comprises 15 residues. Kept here is only the CDR3 DNA, which spans 45 bases and is read in frame from base 1. Trimming accounts for 0 bases at V and 5 bases at J, while the number of junction bases matched to no gene is 5.